This is a list of T cell receptor beta chains from one sample in a study of blood T cell repertoires in COVID-19. Data came from immunoSEQ multiplex PCR; TCRdb stores just in-frame clones and leaves some out. The sample lists over 200,000 clones, 88% occurring once. The sequenced sample was peripheral blood. The receptor source for this set is an older woman with acute or convalescent COVID-19. Each CDR3 is given with its conserved first and last residue. The order of the fields is J gene, V gene, clone size, D gene, CDR3 DNA, CDR3 protein. D genes are given only for firm matches. Part of the rows lack a size; the others show once, few, many or a class for expanded clones.

>TRBJ2-7|TRBV7-2|.|TRBD2
TGTGCCAGCAGCTTAGCCGGGACTAGCGCCGAGCAGTACTTC
CASSLAGTSAEQYF
>TRBJ1-2|TRBV6-2/TRBV6-3|.|TRBD1
TGTGCCAGCAGTTACCCGCCTGGACAGGCACCCGGATACGGCTACACCTTC
CASSYPPGQAPGYGYTF
>TRBJ1-1|TRBV19|.|.
TGTGCCAGTAGTATACGAGGATCGGGGACTGAAGCTTTCTTT
CASSIRGSGTEAFF
>TRBJ2-7|TRBV30|.|.
TGTGCCTGGAGTAGGAGGGCGCCGAGCTCCTACGAGCAGTACTTC
CAWSRRAPSSYEQYF
>TRBJ1-1|TRBV10-3|few|.
TGTGCCATCAGTGCCCAGGTTGGTGATGAAGCTTCCTTT
CAISAQVGDEASF
>TRBJ2-5|TRBV19|.|TRBD2
TGTGCCAGTAGTATTCAGCGGGACTCGGAGACCCAGTACTTC
CASSIQRDSETQYF
>TRBJ1-4|TRBV6-1|.|TRBD1
TGTGCCAGCAGTGATGTCGGGGACAGGGTGGATGAAAAACTGTTTTTT
CASSDVGDRVDEKLFF
>TRBJ1-1|TRBV28|.|.
TGTGCCAGCATCACCTGGGGCAGGGGCGAAGCTTTCTTT
CASITWGRGEAFF
>TRBJ2-7|TRBV6-5|once|TRBD1
TGTGCCAGCAGGCCAGGGGGCCCCTACGAGCAGTACTTC
CASRPGGPYEQYF
>TRBJ1-2|TRBV18|.|.
TGTGCCAGCTCACCACAAGGCGGGAACTACTATGGCTACACCTTC
CASSPQGGNYYGYTF
>TRBJ1-4|TRBV5-4|.|.
TGTGCCAGCAGCTTGCAGGCAGGGACTTATGAAAAACTGTTTTTT
CASSLQAGTYEKLFF
>TRBJ2-7|TRBV6-6|.|TRBD1
TGTGCCAGCAGGGGGGACAGGGGGCTGTTGGACGAGCAGTACTTC
CASRGDRGLLDEQYF
>TRBJ2-2|TRBV9|.|TRBD1
TGTGCCAGCAGCGCGACAGGGGTTTGGACCGGGGAGCTGTTTTTT
CASSATGVWTGELFF
>TRBJ1-5|TRBV6-5|.|TRBD1
TGTGCCAGCAGTTCGACAGGGATTGGCAATCAGCCCCAGCATTTT
CASSSTGIGNQPQHF
>TRBJ2-2|TRBV7-2|.|.
TGTGCCAGCAGCACGGTCTCGGGACACGCCACCGGGGAGCTGTTTTTT
CASSTVSGHATGELFF
>TRBJ1-3|TRBV18|once|.
TGTGCCAGCTCGTCAGGGGATGGAAACACCATATATTTT
CASSSGDGNTIYF
>TRBJ2-2|TRBV5-1|few|TRBD1
TGCGCCAGCAGCTTGGGCCACCGGGACAGGAACACCGGGGAGCTGTTTTTT
CASSLGHRDRNTGELFF
>TRBJ1-6|TRBV19|.|.
TGTGCCAGTAGAGTGGGCGTGTATTCACCCCTCCACTTT
CASRVGVYSPLHF
>TRBJ2-7|TRBV3-1/TRBV3-2|.|TRBD2
TGTGCCAGCAGCCGCAGAACCGGGACTCCGGGGGGCTACGAGCAGTACTTC
CASSRRTGTPGGYEQYF
>TRBJ2-2|TRBV6-2/TRBV6-3|once|TRBD1
TGTGCCAGCAGTTACTCCAGGGGGTTAGGCACCGGGGAGCTGTTTTTT
CASSYSRGLGTGELFF
>TRBJ1-2|TRBV5-1|few|TRBD1
TGCGCCAGCAGCTTATATTACAGGGGATCGGACTATGGCTACACCTTC
CASSLYYRGSDYGYTF
>TRBJ2-1|TRBV5-5|.|TRBD1
TGTGCCAGCAGCTCCGGGACAGGGGCCTACAATGAGCAGTTCTTC
CASSSGTGAYNEQFF
>TRBJ2-2|TRBV6-2/TRBV6-3|few|TRBD2
TGTGCCAGCAGTCTAGCTCACCTAGCGGGGAAAGCCGGGGAGCTGTTTTTT
CASSLAHLAGKAGELFF
>TRBJ2-3|TRBV19|few|TRBD2
TGTGCCAGTAGTAGAGTAGCGGGAACGACAGATACGCAGTATTTT
CASSRVAGTTDTQYF
>TRBJ1-1|TRBV14|.|.
TGTGCCAGCAGCCAAGAACGAACAATAATCATGAACACTGAAGCTTTCTTT
CASSQERTIIMNTEAFF
>TRBJ1-5|TRBV5-6|.|TRBD1
TGTGCCAGCAGCTACCGGGACAGGGGGTTTCAGCCCCAGCATTTT
CASSYRDRGFQPQHF
>TRBJ2-7|TRBV7-2|.|TRBD2
TGTGCCAGCAGCTTACCGGGGGGCTACGAGCAGTACTTC
CASSLPGGYEQYF
>TRBJ2-7|TRBV5-1|.|TRBD2
TGCGCCAGCAGCTTGTCACACCCCGGACTAGCCTACCCCGGCTCCTACGAGCAGTACTTC
CASSLSHPGLAYPGSYEQYF
>TRBJ2-1|TRBV6-6|.|TRBD1
TGTGCCAGCAGCTTGACAGGGATCAATGAGCAGTTCTTC
CASSLTGINEQFF